This TCR beta chain was found in a study of human T cells and chemical hapten exposure. As for the study in general: A mostly female patient group had alopecia areata, totalis or universalis. Whole-study results and caveats: Alopecia in all donors means immunity may differ from healthy individuals.

Germline V gene lookup returns CDR1 GTSNPN and CDR2 SVGIG (reference sequence). Trimming stripped 4 bases from V and 5 bases from J, with 18 bases between. The CDR3 is 14 amino acids. This clonotype was counted many times. Its cognate antigen is unknown. TCRdb reanalysed the RACE reads using MiXCR and keeps one entry per CDR3 protein. Found here are 300,000 to 400,000 distinct CDR3 sequences, 5.1% of them singletons; the top ten hold 2.5% to 3%. Noted time point: pre-sensitization, week 0. Specified treatment: therapeutic diphenylcyclopropenone sensitization with weekly scalp DPC. Each donor was an alopecia patient between 18 and 70 years of age who qualified for DPC.

The sequence was collected from a woman aged 50 to 60 with alopecia areata. Some clones in this sample may be carry-over from other donors' samples. This specimen was whole blood, taken in connection with sensitization to the hapten diphenylcyclopropenone (DPC). The V and J genes are TRBV30 and TRBJ2-7; D may correspond to TRBD1 or TRBD2 (6 bases each). The CDR3 protein is CAWTRGGSRNEQYF. In DNA, the CDR3 is TGTGCCTGGACCAGAGGGGGGTCACGGAACGAGCAGTACTTC. Filled out from reference TRBV30 and TRBJ2-7, the complete variable domain reads SQTIHQWPATLVQPVGSPLSLECTVEGTSNPNLYWYRQAAGRGLQLLFYSVGIGQISSEVPQNLSASRPQDRQFILSSKKLLLSDSGFYLCAWTRGGSRNEQYFGPGTRLTVT.